Listed below are T cell receptor beta chains from one sample, sequenced in a study of regulatory T cells in long-lasting Graves disease. MiXCR was run by TCRdb on the multiplex PCR reads, yielding one entry per CDR3 protein. The table shows hundreds of thousands of distinct CDR3 sequences, with 25% to 35% occurring only once. The sequences come from peripheral blood mononuclear cells (PBMCs), collected when the disease was refractory, from a patient treated with antithyroid drugs. The receptors originated from a female donor with Graves disease. Each CDR3 is given with its conserved first and last residue. The D gene is left open where the match is weak. Clone size is stated in some rows and not others, as once, few, many or a class when expanded.

J gene,D gene,clone size,V gene,CDR3 DNA,CDR3 protein
TRBJ2-7,TRBD2,many,TRBV20-1,TGCAGTGCACCTTCCTTGACTAGCGGACCCTACGAGCAGTACTTC,CSAPSLTSGPYEQYF
TRBJ1-5,-,-,TRBV20-1,TGCAGTGCGCAAACGGGGACCCAAGGAAATCAGCCCCAGCATTTT,CSAQTGTQGNQPQHF
TRBJ1-1,-,-,TRBV25-1,TGTGCCAGCAGCCAATCCAGGGCGGTGGAAACTGAAGCTTTCTTT,CASSQSRAVETEAFF
TRBJ2-7,-,few,TRBV11-2,TGTGCCAGCAGCTCCGGGACAAAGCCCTACGAGCAGTACTTC,CASSSGTKPYEQYF
TRBJ1-2,TRBD1,many,TRBV2,TGTGCCAGCAGTGAAGAGGGCAGGGGGTCCTATGGCTACACCTTC,CASSEEGRGSYGYTF
TRBJ2-7,TRBD2,-,TRBV7-9,TGTGCCAGCAGCTTAGCGGTAGCGGGAAAGAACGAGCAGTACTTC,CASSLAVAGKNEQYF
TRBJ1-2,-,few,TRBV29-1,TGCAGCGTTGCGGAGGGAGTGAACTATGGCTACACCTTC,CSVAEGVNYGYTF
TRBJ2-7,-,few,TRBV6-1,TGTGCCAGCAGTTCCGGGGGCTGGGAGCAGTACTTC,CASSSGGWEQYF
TRBJ1-1,-,many,TRBV6-1,TGTGCCAGCAGTGAATGGGGTAGGGGCACTGAAGCTTTCTTT,CASSEWGRGTEAFF
TRBJ2-2,-,many,TRBV28,TGTGCCAGCAGTTTTTTTGGCTTAAACACCGGGGAGCTGTTTTTT,CASSFFGLNTGELFF
TRBJ2-7,-,-,TRBV7-9,TGTGCCAGCAGCTTAATAAGTCCCGGGGACTTCCAAGGGCTAAAGCAGTACTTC,CASSLISPGDFQGLKQYF
TRBJ2-3,TRBD2,-,TRBV10-2,TGCGCCAGCACGCCTAGCGGGTACACAGATACGCAGTATTTT,CASTPSGYTDTQYF
TRBJ1-1,-,-,TRBV7-2,TGTGCCAGCAGCTCCTTCGGGAACACTGAAGCTTTCTTT,CASSSFGNTEAFF
TRBJ2-2,TRBD2,-,TRBV27,TGTGCCGGCAGTTTATCGGGCGGGAGGGCCGTCGGGGAGCTGTTTTTT,CAGSLSGGRAVGELFF
TRBJ2-5,TRBD1,few,TRBV28,TGTGCCAGCAGTTTCCCCGTGGGACAGGGGGAGACCCAGTACTTC,CASSFPVGQGETQYF
TRBJ1-2,-,-,TRBV19,TGTGCCAGTAGTCCTAATGCCGGGTCTGGCTACACCTTC,CASSPNAGSGYTF
TRBJ1-3,-,-,TRBV12-3/TRBV12-4,TGTGCCAGCACCACCAGGAGACAGAGCTCTGGAAACACCATATATTTT,CASTTRRQSSGNTIYF
TRBJ1-1,-,few,TRBV6-1,TGTGCCAGCAGCGACTCCTGGAGGAGAAACACTGAAGCTTTCTTT,CASSDSWRRNTEAFF
TRBJ1-1,TRBD1,many,TRBV28,TGTGCCAGCAGCCCGGGACAGGGGGCCTTTGTTGGGACTGAAGCTTTCTTT,CASSPGQGAFVGTEAFF
TRBJ1-6,-,many,TRBV28,TGTGCCAGCAGTACGGGACGGAGTAATTCACCCCTCCACTTT,CASSTGRSNSPLHF
TRBJ1-2,-,few,TRBV7-9,TGTGCCAGCAGCCTGCCACCGACAGCCCGGGAAAATGGCTACACCTTC,CASSLPPTARENGYTF
TRBJ1-4,TRBD1,few,TRBV9,TGTGCCAGCAGCGTAGCTGGACAGGTTAATGAAAAACTGTTTTTT,CASSVAGQVNEKLFF
TRBJ2-7,-,-,TRBV20-1,TGCAGTGCAGGGCCAGGGAACTACGAGCAGTACTTC,CSAGPGNYEQYF
TRBJ2-7,-,-,TRBV29-1,TGCAGCGTTCAGACAGGCGGCTCCTACGAGCAGTACTTC,CSVQTGGSYEQYF
TRBJ1-2,-,-,TRBV7-9,TGTGCCAGCAGCTTAGCCCAGGGTGAGAGGGCTGGTGGCTACACCTTC,CASSLAQGERAGGYTF
TRBJ1-3,-,-,TRBV10-3,TGTGCCATCAATCTCTCGGACCTATTGGGAAACACCATATATTTT,CAINLSDLLGNTIYF
TRBJ2-5,TRBD1,many,TRBV2,TGTGCCAGCAGTTGGAGACAGGGACACCAAGAGACCCAGTACTTC,CASSWRQGHQETQYF
TRBJ1-5,-,few,TRBV10-2,TGCGCCAGCAGTGAATTAGGGTGGTATCAGCCCCAGCATTTT,CASSELGWYQPQHF
TRBJ1-5,-,-,TRBV12-3/TRBV12-4,TGTGCCAGCAATTCTTCCAGGGCAAGGCCCCAGCATTTT,CASNSSRARPQHF
TRBJ1-5,-,-,TRBV6-2/TRBV6-3,TGTGCCAGCAGCCGATTTTTATCCGGGGATCAGCCCCAGCATTTT,CASSRFLSGDQPQHF
TRBJ2-5,TRBD1,-,TRBV4-1,TGCGCCAGCAGCCAGGACAGGGTGGTGGAGACCCAGTACTTC,CASSQDRVVETQYF
TRBJ1-1,TRBD1,-,TRBV19,TGTGCCAGTAAGGGTCATCCGGGGACAGGAAGAACTGAAGCTTTCTTT,CASKGHPGTGRTEAFF
TRBJ1-2,-,-,TRBV28,TGTGCCAGTAGTACCTCCGGGGATAACTATGGCTACACCTTC,CASSTSGDNYGYTF
TRBJ1-4,-,many,TRBV27,TGTGCCAGCAGTTTTATCGCAACTAATGAAAAACTGTTTTTT,CASSFIATNEKLFF
TRBJ1-2,TRBD1,-,TRBV12-3/TRBV12-4,TGTGCCAGCAGTTTACGGACAGGGGGTTCGAGGGGCTACACCTTC,CASSLRTGGSRGYTF
TRBJ2-7,TRBD1,-,TRBV5-1,TGCGCCAGCAGCTTGGCGGGGACAGGCGACTACGAGCAGTACTTC,CASSLAGTGDYEQYF